These T cell receptor beta chains were read from a single sample in a study. TCRdb itself ran the 5' RACE reads through MiXCR, one entry per CDR3 protein. The repertoire holds over 45,000 distinct CDR3 sequences, with about 28% as singletons. Sequenced input: tumor-infiltrating Tregs sorted from the breast tumor. Every receptor here comes from a female donor with breast cancer. CDR3s include the opening cysteine and the closing phenylalanine or tryptophan. Fields, in order: V gene, clone size, D gene, J gene, CDR3 protein, CDR3 DNA. D genes are given only for firm matches. A row's size may be missing; if present it is once, few, many or a size class.

v_call: TRBV2; clone_size: few; d_call: NA; j_call: TRBJ1-5; cdr3_aa: CASSEWVRQPQHF; cdr3_nt: TGTGCCAGCAGTGAATGGGTTAGGCAGCCCCAGCATTTT
v_call: TRBV5-1; clone_size: once; d_call: TRBD1; j_call: TRBJ1-5; cdr3_aa: CANSSDRDQPQHF; cdr3_nt: TGCGCCAACAGCTCCGACAGGGATCAGCCCCAGCATTTT
v_call: TRBV6-6; clone_size: NA; d_call: NA; j_call: TRBJ2-1; cdr3_aa: CASKNLGWNDEQFF; cdr3_nt: TGTGCCAGCAAAAACCTGGGGTGGAACGATGAGCAGTTCTTC
v_call: TRBV4-3; clone_size: NA; d_call: NA; j_call: TRBJ2-7; cdr3_aa: CASSLNQGLAREQYF; cdr3_nt: TGCGCCAGCAGCCTTAACCAGGGGCTAGCTCGGGAGCAGTACTTC
v_call: TRBV29-1; clone_size: NA; d_call: TRBD2; j_call: TRBJ2-3; cdr3_aa: CSVGGLAGASTDTQYF; cdr3_nt: TGCAGCGTCGGTGGACTAGCGGGAGCTAGCACAGATACGCAGTATTTT
v_call: TRBV9; clone_size: many; d_call: NA; j_call: TRBJ2-1; cdr3_aa: CASSVVSESNEQFF; cdr3_nt: TGTGCCAGCAGCGTAGTATCTGAGAGCAATGAGCAGTTCTTC
v_call: TRBV20-1; clone_size: many; d_call: TRBD2; j_call: TRBJ2-7; cdr3_aa: CSANGGDGYSYEQYF; cdr3_nt: TGCAGTGCGAACGGGGGGGACGGATACTCCTACGAGCAGTACTTC
v_call: TRBV28; clone_size: NA; d_call: NA; j_call: TRBJ1-1; cdr3_aa: CASSLGQYTEAFF; cdr3_nt: TGTGCCAGCAGTTTAGGACAGTACACTGAAGCTTTCTTT
v_call: TRBV29-1; clone_size: few; d_call: TRBD1; j_call: TRBJ1-2; cdr3_aa: CSVLTGTGEGYTF; cdr3_nt: TGCAGCGTGCTAACCGGGACAGGGGAAGGCTACACCTTC
v_call: TRBV12-3/TRBV12-4; clone_size: NA; d_call: NA; j_call: TRBJ1-2; cdr3_aa: CASSSQDNYGYTF; cdr3_nt: TGTGCCAGCAGTTCGCAAGATAACTATGGCTACACCTTC
v_call: TRBV6-1; clone_size: NA; d_call: TRBD1; j_call: TRBJ1-6; cdr3_aa: CASSAWTGGNNSPLHF; cdr3_nt: TGTGCCAGCAGTGCCTGGACAGGGGGAAATAATTCACCCCTCCACTTT
v_call: TRBV20-1; clone_size: NA; d_call: NA; j_call: TRBJ1-2; cdr3_aa: CSARWTASYGYTF; cdr3_nt: TGCAGTGCTAGATGGACGGCAAGTTATGGCTACACCTTC
v_call: TRBV3-1; clone_size: few; d_call: NA; j_call: TRBJ2-2; cdr3_aa: CASSQAGVPTGELFF; cdr3_nt: TGTGCCAGCAGCCAAGCGGGAGTTCCGACCGGGGAGCTGTTTTTT
v_call: TRBV5-1; clone_size: few; d_call: NA; j_call: TRBJ2-1; cdr3_aa: CASSSTGTDYNEQFF; cdr3_nt: TGCGCCAGCAGCTCAACCGGGACTGACTACAATGAGCAGTTCTTC
v_call: TRBV6-1; clone_size: few; d_call: TRBD1; j_call: TRBJ1-2; cdr3_aa: CASSETPGQGRSYTF; cdr3_nt: TGTGCCAGCAGTGAAACCCCCGGACAGGGGAGAAGCTACACCTTC
v_call: TRBV6-1; clone_size: NA; d_call: NA; j_call: TRBJ2-5; cdr3_aa: CASSKEETQYF; cdr3_nt: TGTGCCAGCAGTAAAGAAGAGACCCAGTACTTC
v_call: TRBV5-4; clone_size: few; d_call: NA; j_call: TRBJ2-3; cdr3_aa: CASSPVEGSTDTQYF; cdr3_nt: TGTGCCAGCAGCCCCGTTGAGGGCAGCACAGATACGCAGTATTTT
v_call: TRBV4-1; clone_size: few; d_call: TRBD1; j_call: TRBJ1-3; cdr3_aa: CASSQFLTGQGIRNTIYF; cdr3_nt: TGCGCCAGCAGCCAATTCCTAACGGGACAGGGGATCAGAAACACCATATATTTT
v_call: TRBV6-5; clone_size: many; d_call: NA; j_call: TRBJ2-2; cdr3_aa: CASSVFTGELFF; cdr3_nt: TGTGCCAGCAGTGTCTTTACCGGGGAGCTGTTTTTT
v_call: TRBV5-1; clone_size: many; d_call: TRBD1; j_call: TRBJ1-2; cdr3_aa: CASRQGVEYGYTF; cdr3_nt: TGCGCCAGCAGACAGGGGGTGGAATATGGCTACACCTTC
v_call: TRBV5-1; clone_size: NA; d_call: TRBD2; j_call: TRBJ2-1; cdr3_aa: CASSLFTSGSRNSCNELFF; cdr3_nt: TGCGCCAGCAGCCTATTTACTAGCGGGAGCCGCAACTCCTGCAATGAGCTGTTCTTC
v_call: TRBV11-3; clone_size: few; d_call: TRBD2; j_call: TRBJ2-2; cdr3_aa: CASRLAGGSTGELFF; cdr3_nt: TGTGCCAGCAGACTAGCGGGGGGGAGCACCGGGGAGCTGTTTTTT
v_call: TRBV28; clone_size: NA; d_call: NA; j_call: TRBJ1-1; cdr3_aa: CASTDRTEAFF; cdr3_nt: TGTGCCAGCACCGACAGGACTGAAGCTTTCTTT
v_call: TRBV29-1; clone_size: NA; d_call: NA; j_call: TRBJ2-2; cdr3_aa: CSGQAGGELFF; cdr3_nt: TGCAGCGGGCAGGCGGGAGGGGAGCTGTTTTTT
v_call: TRBV7-9; clone_size: many; d_call: NA; j_call: TRBJ2-1; cdr3_aa: CASSLIPTEQFF; cdr3_nt: TGTGCCAGCAGCTTAATCCCCACTGAGCAGTTCTTC
v_call: TRBV12-3/TRBV12-4; clone_size: many; d_call: NA; j_call: TRBJ1-1; cdr3_aa: CASSSTGRLSEAFF; cdr3_nt: TGTGCCAGCAGCTCAACGGGACGGCTTTCTGAAGCTTTCTTT
v_call: TRBV6-6; clone_size: NA; d_call: NA; j_call: TRBJ1-4; cdr3_aa: CASRDTGSSERELFF; cdr3_nt: TGTGCCAGCAGGGACACAGGGTCTAGTGAAAGGGAACTGTTTTTT
v_call: TRBV29-1; clone_size: few; d_call: TRBD2; j_call: TRBJ2-1; cdr3_aa: CSVTGTSGTYNEQFF; cdr3_nt: TGCAGCGTTACCGGGACTAGCGGGACCTACAATGAGCAGTTCTTC
v_call: TRBV5-1; clone_size: few; d_call: NA; j_call: TRBJ2-5; cdr3_aa: CASSKGRDVQETQYF; cdr3_nt: TGCGCCAGCAGCAAAGGGCGGGACGTCCAAGAGACCCAGTACTTC
v_call: TRBV5-1; clone_size: few; d_call: NA; j_call: TRBJ2-7; cdr3_aa: CASSLMDGIYEQYF; cdr3_nt: TGCGCCAGCAGCTTGATGGATGGGATTTACGAGCAGTACTTC
v_call: TRBV12-3/TRBV12-4; clone_size: many; d_call: TRBD2; j_call: TRBJ2-3; cdr3_aa: CASRRAGADTQYF; cdr3_nt: TGTGCCAGCAGGCGGGCGGGAGCAGATACGCAGTATTTT
v_call: TRBV20-1; clone_size: many; d_call: TRBD2; j_call: TRBJ2-3; cdr3_aa: CSARDQQGTRIADTQYF; cdr3_nt: TGCAGTGCTAGAGATCAGCAGGGGACTAGGATCGCAGATACGCAGTATTTT
v_call: TRBV6-1; clone_size: NA; d_call: NA; j_call: TRBJ1-1; cdr3_aa: CASRARNGVNTEAFF; cdr3_nt: TGTGCCAGCAGGGCCCGAAATGGGGTGAACACTGAAGCTTTCTTT
v_call: TRBV29-1; clone_size: many; d_call: TRBD2; j_call: TRBJ2-1; cdr3_aa: CSVDGLAGTTYNEQFF; cdr3_nt: TGCAGCGTTGATGGATTAGCGGGGACCACCTACAATGAGCAGTTCTTC
v_call: TRBV6-5; clone_size: NA; d_call: TRBD1; j_call: TRBJ2-7; cdr3_aa: CASNYRGASYEQYF; cdr3_nt: TGTGCCAGCAATTACAGGGGGGCCTCCTACGAGCAGTACTTC
v_call: TRBV18; clone_size: few; d_call: NA; j_call: TRBJ2-1; cdr3_aa: CASSPIWRDRNNEQFF; cdr3_nt: TGTGCCAGCTCACCAATATGGCGGGACCGCAACAATGAGCAGTTCTTC
v_call: TRBV7-8; clone_size: few; d_call: TRBD2; j_call: TRBJ2-3; cdr3_aa: CASSLLLAGDTDTQYF; cdr3_nt: TGTGCCAGCAGCTTATTACTAGCGGGGGACACAGATACGCAGTATTTT
v_call: TRBV5-1; clone_size: many; d_call: NA; j_call: TRBJ1-1; cdr3_aa: CASSLGDRIGEAFF; cdr3_nt: TGCGCCAGCAGCTTGGGGGACCGGATCGGTGAAGCTTTCTTT
v_call: TRBV7-2; clone_size: few; d_call: TRBD1; j_call: TRBJ1-2; cdr3_aa: CASSREADRGIYGYTF; cdr3_nt: TGTGCCAGCAGCAGAGAGGCGGACAGGGGGATCTATGGCTACACCTTC
v_call: TRBV9; clone_size: few; d_call: NA; j_call: TRBJ1-1; cdr3_aa: CASSANEVVTEAFF; cdr3_nt: TGTGCCAGCAGCGCGAATGAAGTTGTTACTGAAGCTTTCTTT
v_call: TRBV4-3; clone_size: medium-sized; d_call: TRBD2; j_call: TRBJ2-7; cdr3_aa: CASSQYASGISDSYEQYF; cdr3_nt: TGCGCCAGCAGCCAATACGCTAGCGGGATCTCAGACTCCTACGAGCAGTACTTC
v_call: TRBV9; clone_size: few; d_call: NA; j_call: TRBJ1-1; cdr3_aa: CASSAHLNTEAFF; cdr3_nt: TGTGCCAGCAGCGCACACTTGAACACTGAAGCTTTCTTT
v_call: TRBV12-3/TRBV12-4; clone_size: few; d_call: TRBD1; j_call: TRBJ2-6; cdr3_aa: CASSLAGTGENVLTF; cdr3_nt: TGTGCCAGCAGTTTAGCCGGGACAGGGGAAAACGTCCTGACTTTC
v_call: TRBV6-2/TRBV6-3; clone_size: many; d_call: TRBD2; j_call: TRBJ2-1; cdr3_aa: CASSYRAGGPVGQFF; cdr3_nt: TGTGCCAGCAGTTATAGGGCGGGAGGGCCGGTTGGGCAGTTCTTC
v_call: TRBV20-1; clone_size: many; d_call: TRBD1; j_call: TRBJ2-7; cdr3_aa: CSAPRQGGDEQYF; cdr3_nt: TGCAGTGCACCCCGACAGGGGGGTGACGAGCAGTACTTC
v_call: TRBV7-8; clone_size: few; d_call: TRBD2; j_call: TRBJ2-7; cdr3_aa: CASSTGGSSYEQYF; cdr3_nt: TGTGCCAGCAGCACCGGGGGGAGCTCCTACGAGCAGTACTTC
v_call: TRBV20-1; clone_size: NA; d_call: NA; j_call: TRBJ1-1; cdr3_aa: CSARDVQKNTQAFF; cdr3_nt: TGCAGTGCTAGAGATGTACAGAAGAACACTCAAGCTTTCTTT
v_call: TRBV11-3; clone_size: NA; d_call: NA; j_call: TRBJ2-1; cdr3_aa: CASSPRDRGDEQFF; cdr3_nt: TGTGCCAGCAGCCCGAGGGACCGAGGGGATGAGCAGTTCTTC
v_call: TRBV15; clone_size: NA; d_call: NA; j_call: TRBJ2-5; cdr3_aa: CATSRETRRGETQYF; cdr3_nt: TGTGCCACCAGCAGAGAAACCAGAAGAGGAGAGACCCAGTACTTC
v_call: TRBV9; clone_size: many; d_call: TRBD2; j_call: TRBJ2-4; cdr3_aa: CASSALGSGGAKNIQYF; cdr3_nt: TGTGCCAGCAGCGCCCTTGGTAGCGGGGGAGCCAAAAACATTCAGTACTTC